This TCR beta chain was recorded in a study of cytomegalovirus exposure and HLA in healthy donors. V was cut by 4 bases and J by 4 bases, with 6 bases left in between. In germline, CDR1 is ENHRY, CDR2 SYGVKD. This CDR3 comprises 12 residues. Whereas donors were nominally healthy upon sampling, unrecorded immune exposures were probable. The PCR used 60 Vbeta and 13 Jbeta primers. Using immunoSEQ multiplex PCR, the repertoire was profiled, and TCRdb retains in-frame clones only, with some absent. The profile shows 150,000 to 180,000 clones, over 65% of them singletons. Comment on this clone: Its antigen is unidentified.

Whole-study results and caveats: About 87% or about 30% of the time was how often most TCR beta V segments were productive, according to an earlier analysis. A cluster of highly shared sequence variants was likely a sequencing artifact.

This sequence originates from a woman in her thirties or forties in good health and CMV-seronegative. The specimen sequenced was PBMCs. The V gene is TRBV10-3, the J gene TRBJ2-3; D call uncertain. CDR3 in DNA: TGTGCCATCAGTGGAGAGGCAGATACGCAGTATTTT. Its translation is CAISGEADTQYF.